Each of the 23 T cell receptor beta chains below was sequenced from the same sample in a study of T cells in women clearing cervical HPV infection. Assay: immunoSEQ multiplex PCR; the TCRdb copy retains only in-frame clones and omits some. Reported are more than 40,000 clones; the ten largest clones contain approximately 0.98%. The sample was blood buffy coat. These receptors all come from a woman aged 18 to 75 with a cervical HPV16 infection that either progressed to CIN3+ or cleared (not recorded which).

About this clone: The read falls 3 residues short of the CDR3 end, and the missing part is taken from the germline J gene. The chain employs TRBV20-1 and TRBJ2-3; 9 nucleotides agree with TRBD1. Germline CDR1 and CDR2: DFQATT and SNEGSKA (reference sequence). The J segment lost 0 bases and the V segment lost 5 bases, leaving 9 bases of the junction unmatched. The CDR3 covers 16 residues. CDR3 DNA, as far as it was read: TGCAGTGCTCAAACGGACAGGGGCACTAGCACAGATACG. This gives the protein CSAQTDRGTSTDT. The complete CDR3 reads CSAQTDRGTSTDTQYF.

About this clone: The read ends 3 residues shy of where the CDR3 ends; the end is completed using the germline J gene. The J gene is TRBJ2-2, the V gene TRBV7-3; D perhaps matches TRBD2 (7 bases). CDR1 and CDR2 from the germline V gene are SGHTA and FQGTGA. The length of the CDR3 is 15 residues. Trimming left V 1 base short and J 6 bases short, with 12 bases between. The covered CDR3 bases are TGTGCCAGCAGCTTAAAGGGAGGGGGAGCCGGGGAG. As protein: CASSLKGGGAGE. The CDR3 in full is CASSLKGGGAGELFF.

The CDR3 protein is CASSPMTRVYGYTF. The sequenced part of the CDR3 DNA is TGCGCCAGCAGCCCAATGACCAGGGTTTATGGC. This sequence joins TRBV4-1 and TRBJ1-2, with TRBD1 as a possible D gene (5 bases). The CDR3 end falls 3 residues outside the read, so it is completed with the germline J gene. V lost 4 bases, J lost 5 bases, and 14 bases lay in between. The length of the CDR3 is 14 residues. Germline V gives CDR1 MGHRA, CDR2 YSYEKL.

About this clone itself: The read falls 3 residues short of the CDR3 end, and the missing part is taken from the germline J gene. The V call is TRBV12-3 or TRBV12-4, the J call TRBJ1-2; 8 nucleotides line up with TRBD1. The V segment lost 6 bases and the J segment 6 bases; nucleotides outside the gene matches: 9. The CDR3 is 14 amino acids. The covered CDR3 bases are TGTGCCAGCAGCGAAGCCGGGACAGGAAATGGC. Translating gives CASSEAGTGNG. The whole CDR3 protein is CASSEAGTGNGYTF.

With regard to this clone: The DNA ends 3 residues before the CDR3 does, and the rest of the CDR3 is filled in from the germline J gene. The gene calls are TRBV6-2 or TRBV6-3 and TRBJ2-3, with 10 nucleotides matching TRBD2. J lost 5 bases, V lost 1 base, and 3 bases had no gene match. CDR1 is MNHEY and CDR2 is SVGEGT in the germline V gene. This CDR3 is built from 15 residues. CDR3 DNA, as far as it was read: TGTGCCAGCAGTTACTGGGCTAGCGGGGGAGATACG. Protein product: CASSYWASGGDT. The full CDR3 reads CASSYWASGGDTQYF.

This chain's CDR3 is CAISEVPGDNSPLFF. The DNA read from the CDR3 is TGTGCCATCAGTGAGGTCCCAGGGGATAATTCACCG. V usage is TRBV10-3 and J usage is TRBJ2-2; a weak D match, TRBD1 (6 bases). The CDR3 end is not reached by the read, which stops 3 residues before it; the germline J gene fills it in. Germline CDR1 is ENHRY and CDR2 is SYGVKD. This CDR3 is 15 amino acids long.

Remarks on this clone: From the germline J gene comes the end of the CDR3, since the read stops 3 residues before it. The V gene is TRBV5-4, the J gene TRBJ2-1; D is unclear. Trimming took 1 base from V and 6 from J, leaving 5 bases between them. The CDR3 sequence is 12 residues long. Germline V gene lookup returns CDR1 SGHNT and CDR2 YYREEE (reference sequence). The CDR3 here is CASSLLANEQFF. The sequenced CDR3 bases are TGTGCCAGCAGCTTGTTAGCCAATGAG. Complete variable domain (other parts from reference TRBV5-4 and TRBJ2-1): ETGVTQSPTHLIKTRGQQVTLRCSSQSGHNTVSWYQQALGQGPQFIFQYYREEENGRGNFPPRFSGLQFPNYSSELNVNALELDDSALYLCASSLLANEQFFGPGTRLTVL.

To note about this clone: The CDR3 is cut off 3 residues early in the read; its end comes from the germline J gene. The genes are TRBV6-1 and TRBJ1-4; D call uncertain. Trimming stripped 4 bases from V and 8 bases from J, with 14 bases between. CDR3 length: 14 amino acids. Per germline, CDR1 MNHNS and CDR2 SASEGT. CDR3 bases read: TGTGCCAGCAGTGTTGGGCAGGCGGGCGAAAAA. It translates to CASSVGQAGEK. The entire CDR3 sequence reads CASSVGQAGEKLFF.

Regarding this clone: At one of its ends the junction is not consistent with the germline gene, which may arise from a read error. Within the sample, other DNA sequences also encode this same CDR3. CDR3 sequence: CASRAGQYTEAFF. Incomplete CDR3 DNA: TGTGCCAGCAGAGCCGGACAGTACACTGAG. This chain uses TRBV2 with TRBJ1-1, with D possibly TRBD1 on 6 matching bases. From the germline J gene comes the end of the CDR3, since the read stops 3 residues before it. This CDR3 has 13 amino acids. CDR1 SNHLY and CDR2 FYNNEI come from the germline V gene.

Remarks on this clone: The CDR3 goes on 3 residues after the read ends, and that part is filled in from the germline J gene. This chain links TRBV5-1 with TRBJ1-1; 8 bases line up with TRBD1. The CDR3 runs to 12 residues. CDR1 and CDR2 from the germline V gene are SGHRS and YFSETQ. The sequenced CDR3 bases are TGCGCCAGCAGCAAGGACAGGGTGGAA. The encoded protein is CASSKDRVE. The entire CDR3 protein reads CASSKDRVEAFF.

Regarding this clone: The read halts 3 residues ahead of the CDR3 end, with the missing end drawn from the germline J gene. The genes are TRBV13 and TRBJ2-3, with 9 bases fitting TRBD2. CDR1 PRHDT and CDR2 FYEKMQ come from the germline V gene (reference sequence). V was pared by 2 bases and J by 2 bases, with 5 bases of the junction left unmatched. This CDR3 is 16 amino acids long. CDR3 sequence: CASSLRLADHTDTQYF. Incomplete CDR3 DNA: TGTGCCAGCAGCTTAAGACTAGCGGATCACACAGATACG.

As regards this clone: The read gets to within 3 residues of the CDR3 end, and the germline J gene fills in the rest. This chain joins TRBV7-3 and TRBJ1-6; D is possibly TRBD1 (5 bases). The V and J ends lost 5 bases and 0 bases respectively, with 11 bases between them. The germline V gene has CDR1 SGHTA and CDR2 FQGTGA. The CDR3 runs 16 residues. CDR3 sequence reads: CASSLRGPSYNSPLHF. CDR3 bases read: TGTGCCAGCAGCCTTAGGGGTCCCTCCTATAATTCACCC.

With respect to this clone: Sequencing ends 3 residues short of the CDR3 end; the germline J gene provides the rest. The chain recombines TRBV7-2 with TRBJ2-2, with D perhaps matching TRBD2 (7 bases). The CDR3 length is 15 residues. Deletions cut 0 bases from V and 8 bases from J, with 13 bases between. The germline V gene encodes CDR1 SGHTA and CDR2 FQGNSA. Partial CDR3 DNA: TGTGCCAGCAGCTTAGCGGGGGGGCGGGATGGGGAG. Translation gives CASSLAGGRDGE. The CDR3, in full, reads CASSLAGGRDGELFF. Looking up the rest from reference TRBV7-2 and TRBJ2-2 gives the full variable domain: GAGVSQSPSNKVTEKGKDVELRCDPISGHTALYWYRQSLGQGLEFLIYFQGNSAPDKSGLPSDRFSAERTGGSVSTLTIQRTQQEDSAVYLCASSLAGGRDGELFFGEGSRLTVL.

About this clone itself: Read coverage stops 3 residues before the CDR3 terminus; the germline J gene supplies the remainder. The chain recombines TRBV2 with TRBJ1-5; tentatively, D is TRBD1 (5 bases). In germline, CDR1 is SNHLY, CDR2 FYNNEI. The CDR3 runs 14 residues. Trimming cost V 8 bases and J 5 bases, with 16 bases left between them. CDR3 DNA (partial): TGTGCCAGCGGTCGCAGGGTTCAGGATCAGCCC. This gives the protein CASGRRVQDQP. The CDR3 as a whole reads CASGRRVQDQPQHF.

The CDR3: CASAPGTTQYF. The DNA read from the CDR3 is TGTGCCAGCGCGCCCGGGACAACC. The genes are TRBV6-2 or TRBV6-3 and TRBJ2-5; maybe TRBD1 (6 bases). The CDR3 goes on 3 residues after the read ends, and that part is filled in from the germline J gene. The CDR3 has 11 amino acids. Germline CDR1 reads MNHEY; CDR2 reads SVGEGT.

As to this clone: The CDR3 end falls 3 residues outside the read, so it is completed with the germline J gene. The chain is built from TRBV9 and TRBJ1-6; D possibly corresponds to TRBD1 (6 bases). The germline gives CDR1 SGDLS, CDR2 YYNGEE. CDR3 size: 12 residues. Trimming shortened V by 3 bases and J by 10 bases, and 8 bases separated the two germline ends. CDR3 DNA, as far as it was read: TGTGCCAGCAGCGGTACAGGGTCACCC. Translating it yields CASSGTGSP. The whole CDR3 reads CASSGTGSPLHF.

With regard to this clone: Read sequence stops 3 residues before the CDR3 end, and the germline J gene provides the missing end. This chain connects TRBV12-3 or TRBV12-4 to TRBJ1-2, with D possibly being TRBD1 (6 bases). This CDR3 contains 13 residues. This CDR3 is CASSFGGEDDYTF. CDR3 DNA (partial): TGTGCCAGCAGTTTTGGGGGCGAAGACGAC.

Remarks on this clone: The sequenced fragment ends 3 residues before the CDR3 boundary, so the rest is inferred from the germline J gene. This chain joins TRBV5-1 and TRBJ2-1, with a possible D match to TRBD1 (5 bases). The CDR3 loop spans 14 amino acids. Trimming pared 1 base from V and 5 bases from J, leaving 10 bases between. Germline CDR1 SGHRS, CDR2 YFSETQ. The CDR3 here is CASSLRQNNNEQFF. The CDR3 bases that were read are TGCGCCAGCAGCTTGAGACAGAACAACAATGAG. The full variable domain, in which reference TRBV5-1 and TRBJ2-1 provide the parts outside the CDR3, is KAGVTQTPRYLIKTRGQQVTLSCSPISGHRSVSWYQQTPGQGLQFLFEYFSETQRNKGNFPGRFSGRQFSNSRSEMNVSTLELGDSALYLCASSLRQNNNEQFFGPGTRLTVL.

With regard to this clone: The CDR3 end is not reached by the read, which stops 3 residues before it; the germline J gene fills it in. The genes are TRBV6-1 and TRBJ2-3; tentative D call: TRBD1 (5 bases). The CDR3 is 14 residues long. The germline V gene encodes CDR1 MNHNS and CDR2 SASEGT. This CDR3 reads CASSEARGNQPQYF. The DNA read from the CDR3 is TGTGCCAGCAGTGAAGCAAGGGGCAATCAGCCG.

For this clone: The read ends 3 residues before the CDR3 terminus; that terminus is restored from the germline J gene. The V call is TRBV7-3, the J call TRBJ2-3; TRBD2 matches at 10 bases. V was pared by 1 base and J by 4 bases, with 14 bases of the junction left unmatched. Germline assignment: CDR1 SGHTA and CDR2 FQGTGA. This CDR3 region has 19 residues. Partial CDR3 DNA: TGTGCCAGCAGCTTAATAGCCAGGACTAGCGGCGAAGTGGCAGATACG. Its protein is CASSLIARTSGEVADT. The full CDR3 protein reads CASSLIARTSGEVADTQYF.

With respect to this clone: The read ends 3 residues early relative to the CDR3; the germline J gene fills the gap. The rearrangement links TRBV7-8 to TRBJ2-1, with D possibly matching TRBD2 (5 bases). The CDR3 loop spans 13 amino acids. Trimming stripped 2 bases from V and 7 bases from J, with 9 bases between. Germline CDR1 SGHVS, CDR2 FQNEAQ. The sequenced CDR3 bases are TGTGCCAGCAGCTTAATCCCGGGGAATGAG. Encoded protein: CASSLIPGNE. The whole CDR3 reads CASSLIPGNEQFF.

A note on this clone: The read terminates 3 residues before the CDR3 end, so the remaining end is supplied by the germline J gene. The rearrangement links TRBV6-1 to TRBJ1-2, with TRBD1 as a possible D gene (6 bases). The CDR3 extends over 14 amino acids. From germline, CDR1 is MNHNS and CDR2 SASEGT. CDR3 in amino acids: CASSEAWGLYDYTF. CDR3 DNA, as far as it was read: TGTGCCAGCAGTGAAGCGTGGGGGCTTTACGAC.

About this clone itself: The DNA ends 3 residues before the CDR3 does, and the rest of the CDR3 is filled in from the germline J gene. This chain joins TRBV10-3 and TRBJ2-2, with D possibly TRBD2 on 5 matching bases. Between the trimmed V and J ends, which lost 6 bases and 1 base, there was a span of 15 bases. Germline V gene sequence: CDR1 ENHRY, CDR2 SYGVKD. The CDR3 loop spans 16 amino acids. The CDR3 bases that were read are TGTGCCATCAGACAAAACAGCGGCGGGAACACCGGGGAG. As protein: CAIRQNSGGNTGE. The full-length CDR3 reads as CAIRQNSGGNTGELFF.